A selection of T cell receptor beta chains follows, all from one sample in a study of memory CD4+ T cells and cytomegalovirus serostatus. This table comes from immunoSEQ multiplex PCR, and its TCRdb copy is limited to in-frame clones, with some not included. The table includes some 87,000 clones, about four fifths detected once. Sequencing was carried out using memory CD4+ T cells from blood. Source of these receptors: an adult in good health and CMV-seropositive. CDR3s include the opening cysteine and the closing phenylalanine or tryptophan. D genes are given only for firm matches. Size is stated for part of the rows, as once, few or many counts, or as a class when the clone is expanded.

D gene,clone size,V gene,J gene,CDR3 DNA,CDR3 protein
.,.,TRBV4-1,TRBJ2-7,TGCGCCAGCAGCCAAGGGCCAGGCAGCTCCTACGAGCAGTACTTC,CASSQGPGSSYEQYF
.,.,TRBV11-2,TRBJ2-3,TGTGCCAGCAGCTTAGCGGGGGTATACACAGATACGCAGTATTTT,CASSLAGVYTDTQYF
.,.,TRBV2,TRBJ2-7,TGTGCCAGCAGGGGAACTGCCTCTTCCCACGAGCAGTACTTC,CASRGTASSHEQYF
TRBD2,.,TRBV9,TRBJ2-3,TGTGCCAGCAGCGTCGGACTAGACGATACGCAGTATTTT,CASSVGLDDTQYF
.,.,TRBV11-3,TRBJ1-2,TGTGCCAGCACCGCGAGTTGGGTATCTGGAGGCTACACCTTC,CASTASWVSGGYTF
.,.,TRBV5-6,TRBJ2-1,TGTGCCAGCAGCTTCGGACTTGACTCCTACAATGAGCAGTTCTTC,CASSFGLDSYNEQFF
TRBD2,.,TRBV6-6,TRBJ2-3,TGTGCCAGCAGGGAGACTAGCGGAAGCACAGATACGCAGTATTTT,CASRETSGSTDTQYF
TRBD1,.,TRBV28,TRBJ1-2,TGTGCCAGCAGTTCTGGTGGGACAGGGGCTAACTATGGCTACACCTTC,CASSSGGTGANYGYTF
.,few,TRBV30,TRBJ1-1,TGTGCCTGGAGTGACCTGGGGGACACTGAAGCTTTCTTT,CAWSDLGDTEAFF
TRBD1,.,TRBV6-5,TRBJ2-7,TGTGCCAGCAGTTTAGGACAGGACTACGAGCAGTACTTC,CASSLGQDYEQYF
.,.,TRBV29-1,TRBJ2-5,TGCAGCGTTGATTTAGCGGCTGCACGGACCCAGTACTTC,CSVDLAAARTQYF
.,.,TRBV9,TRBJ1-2,TGTGCCAGCAGCGTAGCTCCAGGGCCCAACTATGGCTACACCTTC,CASSVAPGPNYGYTF
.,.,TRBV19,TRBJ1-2,TGTGCCGCGACCGCCCAGGCAACCGCTAACTATGGCTACACCTTC,CAATAQATANYGYTF
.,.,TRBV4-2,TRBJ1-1,TGTGCCAGCAGCCAAGATAGAATCAGCCCTGAAGCTTTCTTT,CASSQDRISPEAFF
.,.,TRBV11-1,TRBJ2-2,TGTGCCAGCAGCCCTGGTTACACCGGGGAGCTGTTTTTT,CASSPGYTGELFF
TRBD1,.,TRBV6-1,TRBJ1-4,TGTGCCAGCAGTGACCCCGGACAGGGTGGAGAAAAACTGTTTTTT,CASSDPGQGGEKLFF
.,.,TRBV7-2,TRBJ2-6,TGTGCCAGCAGTTATAATGGGGCCAACGTCCTGACTTTC,CASSYNGANVLTF
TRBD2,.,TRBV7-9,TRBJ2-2,TGTGCCAGCAGCTTAGCCGGGAGGGACACCGGGGAGCTGTTTTTT,CASSLAGRDTGELFF
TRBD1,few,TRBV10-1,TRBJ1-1,TGCGCCAGCAGAGCCGACAGGGGAGGCACTGAAGCTTTCTTT,CASRADRGGTEAFF
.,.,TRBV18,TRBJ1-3,TGTGCCAGCTCACCTGACGAGATATCTGGAAACACCATATATTTT,CASSPDEISGNTIYF
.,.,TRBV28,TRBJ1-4,TGTGCCAGCAGTTTACGAGGGTTGGTCGAAAAACTGTTTTTT,CASSLRGLVEKLFF
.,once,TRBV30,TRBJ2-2,TGTGCCTGGAGGAAGGTCCGGGACGGGGAGCTGTTTTTT,CAWRKVRDGELFF
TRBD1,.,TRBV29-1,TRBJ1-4,TGCAGCGTTGGACAGGGACCCGAAAAACTGTTTTTT,CSVGQGPEKLFF
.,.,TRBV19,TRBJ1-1,TGTGCCAGTAGTACAGCGAGGGGGGGAACGAACACTGAAGCTTTCTTT,CASSTARGGTNTEAFF
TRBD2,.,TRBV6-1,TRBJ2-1,TGTGCCAGCAGTGAAGGGCTAGCGGGACACAATGAGCAGTTCTTC,CASSEGLAGHNEQFF
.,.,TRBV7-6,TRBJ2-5,TGTGCCAGCAGCCGGGGGGAGACCCAGTACTTC,CASSRGETQYF
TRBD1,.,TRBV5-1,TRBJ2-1,TGCGCCAGCAGCACCGGGACAGGGACCGCGGGTGAGCAGTTCTTC,CASSTGTGTAGEQFF
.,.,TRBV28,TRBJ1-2,TGTGCCAGCAGTTATTTACCCTATGGCTACACCTTC,CASSYLPYGYTF
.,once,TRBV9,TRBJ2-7,TGTGCCAGCAGCCCCAGCCAGCGGGACGAGCAGTACTTC,CASSPSQRDEQYF
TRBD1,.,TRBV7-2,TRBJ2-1,TGTGCCAGCAGCCCAGGACAGGGGGGCGGTGAGCAGTTCTTC,CASSPGQGGGEQFF
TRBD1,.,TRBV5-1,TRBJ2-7,TGCGCCAGCAGGGAAGGACAGGGAGACTACGAGCAGTACTTC,CASREGQGDYEQYF
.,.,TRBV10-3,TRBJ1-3,TGTGCCATCAGTGAATCCGCAGGGTTGAACACCATATATTTT,CAISESAGLNTIYF
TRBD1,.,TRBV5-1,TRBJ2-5,TGCGCCAGCAGCGGGTCCGGGACAGGGAGCCAAGAGACCCAGTACTTC,CASSGSGTGSQETQYF
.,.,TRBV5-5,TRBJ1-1,TGTGCCAGCACCGTAAGGGGACAGAACACTGAAGCTTTCTTT,CASTVRGQNTEAFF
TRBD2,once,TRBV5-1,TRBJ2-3,TGCGCCAGCAGCGCGACTAGCGGCGATACGCAGTATTTT,CASSATSGDTQYF
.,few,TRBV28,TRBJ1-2,TGTGCCAGCAGCCAATCTACTAACTATGGCTACACCTTC,CASSQSTNYGYTF
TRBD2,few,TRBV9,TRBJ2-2,TGTGCCAGCAGCGAGGGGATAGCGGGAGTAATGACCGGGGAGCTGTTTTTT,CASSEGIAGVMTGELFF
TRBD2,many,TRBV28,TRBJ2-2,TGTGCCAGCAGTTTATGGCGACTAGCGGGAGGTCCCGGGGAGCTGTTTTTT,CASSLWRLAGGPGELFF
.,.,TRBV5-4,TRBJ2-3,TGTGCCAGCAGCCCCGGTTCTAACACAGATACGCAGTATTTT,CASSPGSNTDTQYF
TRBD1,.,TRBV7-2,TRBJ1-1,TGTGCCAGCAGCTTAGACAGGGGCGCTGGCACTGAAGCTTTCTTT,CASSLDRGAGTEAFF
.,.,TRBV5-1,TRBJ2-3,TGCGCCAGCAGCGATACGGGGGCAAGGACAGATACGCAGTATTTT,CASSDTGARTDTQYF
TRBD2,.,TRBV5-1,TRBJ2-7,TGCGCCAGCAGCTTACGTCTAGCGGGAGTGGGCGAGCAGTACTTC,CASSLRLAGVGEQYF
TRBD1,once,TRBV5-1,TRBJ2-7,TGCGCCAGCAGCCTCGGGACAGGGGACCTGATCCAGCAGTACTTC,CASSLGTGDLIQQYF
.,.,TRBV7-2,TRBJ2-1,TGTGCCAGCAGCTTATTCCGGGAGAGGGGCAATGAGCAGTTCTTC,CASSLFRERGNEQFF
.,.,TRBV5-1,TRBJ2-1,TGCGCCAGCAGCCCCGCCCAGAGGGAGCAGTTCTTC,CASSPAQREQFF
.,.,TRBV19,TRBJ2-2,TGTGCCAGTGGGAGGGGGACAGCGAACACCGGGGAGCTGTTTTTT,CASGRGTANTGELFF
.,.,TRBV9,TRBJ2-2,TGTGCCAGCAGCGTAGAATTAGGCCAGAACACCGGGGAGCTGTTTTTT,CASSVELGQNTGELFF
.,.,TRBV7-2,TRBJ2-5,TGTGCCAGCAGCGAACAAGAGACCCAGTACTTC,CASSEQETQYF
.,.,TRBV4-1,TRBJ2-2,TGCGCCAGCAGCCAAGTAAGGGCCGGGGGTACCGGGGAGCTGTTTTTT,CASSQVRAGGTGELFF
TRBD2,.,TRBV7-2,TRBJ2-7,TGTGCCAGCAGCCTAGGACTAGCGGGAGTTCTCGAGCAGTACTTC,CASSLGLAGVLEQYF
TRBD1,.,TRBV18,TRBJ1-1,TGTGCCAGCTCGCAGACCGGGACAGGCACTGAAGCTTTCTTT,CASSQTGTGTEAFF
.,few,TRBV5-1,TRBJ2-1,TGCGCCAGCAGCTTGGGAGGACTGTACAATGAGCAGTTCTTC,CASSLGGLYNEQFF
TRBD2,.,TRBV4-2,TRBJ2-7,TGTGCCAGCAGCCAAGATATAGCGGGAGGGGACGAGCAGTACTTC,CASSQDIAGGDEQYF
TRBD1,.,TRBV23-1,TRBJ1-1,TGCGCCAGCAGTCAGGCGGACAGGGGGGAGAACACTGAAGCTTTCTTT,CASSQADRGENTEAFF